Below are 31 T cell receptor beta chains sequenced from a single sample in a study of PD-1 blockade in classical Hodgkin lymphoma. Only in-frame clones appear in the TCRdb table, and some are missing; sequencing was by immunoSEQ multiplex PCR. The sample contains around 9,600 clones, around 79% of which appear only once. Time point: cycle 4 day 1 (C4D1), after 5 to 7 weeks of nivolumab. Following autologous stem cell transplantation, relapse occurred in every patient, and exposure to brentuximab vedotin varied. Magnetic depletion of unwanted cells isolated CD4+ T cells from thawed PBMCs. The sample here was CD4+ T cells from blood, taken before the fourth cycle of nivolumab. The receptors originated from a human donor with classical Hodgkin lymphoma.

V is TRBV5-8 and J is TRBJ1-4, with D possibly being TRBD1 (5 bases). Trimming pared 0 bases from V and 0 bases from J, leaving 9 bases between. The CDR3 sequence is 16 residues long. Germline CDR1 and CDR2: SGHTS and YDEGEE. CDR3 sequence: CASSLGDQTTNEKLFF. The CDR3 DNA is TGTGCCAGCAGCTTGGGGGACCAGACAACTAATGAAAAACTGTTTTTT.

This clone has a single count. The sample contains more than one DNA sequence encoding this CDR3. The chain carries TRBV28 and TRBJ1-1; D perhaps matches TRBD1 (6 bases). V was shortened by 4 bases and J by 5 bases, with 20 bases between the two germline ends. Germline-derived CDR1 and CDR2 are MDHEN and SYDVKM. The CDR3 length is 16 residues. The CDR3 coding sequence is TGTGCCAGCAGTTCCTTGGCAGGGGATTTAGGAACTGAAGCTTTCTTT. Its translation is CASSSLAGDLGTEAFF.

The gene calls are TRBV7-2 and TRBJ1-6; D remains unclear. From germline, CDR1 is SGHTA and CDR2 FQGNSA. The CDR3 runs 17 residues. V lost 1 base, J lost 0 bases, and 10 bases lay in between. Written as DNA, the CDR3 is TGTGCCAGCAGCTTAGTGTGGGGAAGCTCCTATAATTCACCCCTCCACTTT. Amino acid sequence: CASSLVWGSSYNSPLHF.

The DNA of the CDR3 is TGTGCCAGCAGTTTGGGACAGGGGATCAACACCGGGGAGCTGTTTTTT. Its protein product is CASSLGQGINTGELFF. V and J are TRBV28 and TRBJ2-2, with 10 bases fitting TRBD1. Unmatched junction bases numbered 3, after V lost 3 bases and J lost 2 bases. The germline V gene encodes CDR1 MDHEN and CDR2 SYDVKM. This CDR3 region has 16 residues.

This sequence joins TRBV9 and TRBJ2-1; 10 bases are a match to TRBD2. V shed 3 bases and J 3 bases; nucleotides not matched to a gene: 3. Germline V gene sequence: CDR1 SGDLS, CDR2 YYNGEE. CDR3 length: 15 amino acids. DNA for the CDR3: TGTGCCAGCAGCGCCAGACTAGCGGGCTACAATGAGCAGTTCTTC. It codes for CASSARLAGYNEQFF.

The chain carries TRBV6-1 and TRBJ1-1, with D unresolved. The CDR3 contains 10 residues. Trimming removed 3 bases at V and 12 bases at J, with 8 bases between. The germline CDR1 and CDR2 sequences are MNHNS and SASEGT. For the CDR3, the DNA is TGTGCCAGCAGTGATGTCGGGACTTTCTTT. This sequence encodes CASSDVGTFF.

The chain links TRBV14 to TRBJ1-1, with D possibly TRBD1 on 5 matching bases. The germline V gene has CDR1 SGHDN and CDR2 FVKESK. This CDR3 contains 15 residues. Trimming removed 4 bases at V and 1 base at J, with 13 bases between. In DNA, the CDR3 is TGTGCCAGCAGCCCTCAAGCAGGGCCGAACACTGAAGCTTTCTTT. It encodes CASSPQAGPNTEAFF.

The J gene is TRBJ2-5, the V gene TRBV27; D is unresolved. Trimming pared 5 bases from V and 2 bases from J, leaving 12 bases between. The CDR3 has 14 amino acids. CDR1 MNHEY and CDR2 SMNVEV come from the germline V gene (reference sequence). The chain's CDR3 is CASSPRHEQETQYF. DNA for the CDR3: TGTGCCAGCAGTCCGCGACACGAACAAGAGACCCAGTACTTC.

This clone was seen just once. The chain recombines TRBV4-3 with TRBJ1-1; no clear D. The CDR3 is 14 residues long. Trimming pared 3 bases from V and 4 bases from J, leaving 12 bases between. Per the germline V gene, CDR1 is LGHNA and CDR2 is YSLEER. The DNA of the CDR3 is TGCGCCAGCAGCCAGTTCCCGATGGGCACTGAAGCTTTCTTT. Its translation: CASSQFPMGTEAFF.

CDR3 protein: CATSGGWDTQYF. The CDR3 DNA reads as TGTGCCACCAGCGGGGGGTGGGATACGCAGTATTTT. The rearrangement joins TRBV15 to TRBJ2-3, with D tentatively TRBD2 (6 bases). The CDR3 totals 12 residues. Trimming stripped 5 bases from V and 6 bases from J, with 9 bases between. Germline V gene data show CDR1 as LNHNV and CDR2 as YYDKDF (reference sequence). Using reference TRBV15 and TRBJ2-3 for the parts outside the CDR3, the full variable domain is DAMVIQNPRYQVTQFGKPVTLSCSQTLNHNVMYWYQQKSSQAPKLLFHYYDKDFNNEADTPDNFQSRRPNTSFCFLDIRSPGLGDTAMYLCATSGGWDTQYFGPGTRLTVL.

In DNA, the CDR3 is TGTGCCAGCAGCTTGAATTTGGCAGGGAGCGAGCAGTACGTC. Translating it yields CASSLNLAGSEQYV. The chain employs TRBV5-5 and TRBJ2-7, with D possibly being TRBD1 or TRBD2 (5 bases each). Deletions cut 1 base from V and 6 bases from J, with 14 bases between. The CDR3 is 14 amino acids. Germline CDR1 and CDR2: SGHKS and YYEKEE (reference sequence).

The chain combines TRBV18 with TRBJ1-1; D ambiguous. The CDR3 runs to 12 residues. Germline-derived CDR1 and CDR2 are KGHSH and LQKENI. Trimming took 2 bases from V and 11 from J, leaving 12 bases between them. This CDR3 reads CASSPVSGGAFF. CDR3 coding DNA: TGTGCCAGCTCACCAGTCAGCGGAGGGGCTTTCTTT.

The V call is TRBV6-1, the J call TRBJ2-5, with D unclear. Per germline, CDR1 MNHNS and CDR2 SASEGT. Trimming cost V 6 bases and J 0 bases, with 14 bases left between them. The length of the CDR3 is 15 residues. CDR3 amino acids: CASRLDGRYQETQYF. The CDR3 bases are TGTGCCAGCAGGTTAGACGGTCGGTACCAAGAGACCCAGTACTTC.

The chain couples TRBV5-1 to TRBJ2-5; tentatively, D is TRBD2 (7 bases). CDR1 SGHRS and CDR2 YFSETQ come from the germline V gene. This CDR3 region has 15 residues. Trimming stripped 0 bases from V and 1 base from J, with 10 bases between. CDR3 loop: CASSLARGAQETQYF. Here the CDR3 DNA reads TGCGCCAGCAGCTTGGCCCGGGGGGCCCAAGAGACCCAGTACTTC.

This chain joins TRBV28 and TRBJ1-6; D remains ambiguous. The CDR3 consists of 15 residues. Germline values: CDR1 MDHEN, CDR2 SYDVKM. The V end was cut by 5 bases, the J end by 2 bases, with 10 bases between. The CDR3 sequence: CASSRTGTYNSPLHF. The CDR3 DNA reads TGTGCCAGCAGTCGTACCGGGACCTATAATTCACCCCTCCACTTT.

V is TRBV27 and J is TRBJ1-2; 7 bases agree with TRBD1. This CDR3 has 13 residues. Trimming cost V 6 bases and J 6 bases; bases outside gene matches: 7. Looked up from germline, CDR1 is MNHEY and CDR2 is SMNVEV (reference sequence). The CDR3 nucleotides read TGTGCCAGCAGACCGACAGGGAAGGATGGCTACACCTTC. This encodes CASRPTGKDGYTF.

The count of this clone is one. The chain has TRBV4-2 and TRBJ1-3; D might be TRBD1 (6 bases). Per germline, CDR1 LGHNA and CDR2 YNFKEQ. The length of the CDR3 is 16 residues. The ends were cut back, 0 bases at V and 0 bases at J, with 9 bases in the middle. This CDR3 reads CASSQEQGYSGNTIYF. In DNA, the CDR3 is TGTGCCAGCAGCCAAGAACAGGGTTACTCTGGAAACACCATATATTTT.

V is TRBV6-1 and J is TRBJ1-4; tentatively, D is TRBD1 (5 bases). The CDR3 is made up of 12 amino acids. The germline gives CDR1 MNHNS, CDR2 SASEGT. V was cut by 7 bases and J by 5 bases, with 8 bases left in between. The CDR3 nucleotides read TGTGCCAGCATGGGGGTCAATGAAAAACTGTTTTTT. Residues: CASMGVNEKLFF.

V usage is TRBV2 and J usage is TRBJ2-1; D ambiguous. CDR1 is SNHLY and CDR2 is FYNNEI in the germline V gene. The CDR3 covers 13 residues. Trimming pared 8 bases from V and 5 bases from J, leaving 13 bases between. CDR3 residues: CASGIRPDNEQFF. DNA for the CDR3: TGTGCCAGCGGGATCCGGCCGGACAATGAGCAGTTCTTC.

CDR3 coding DNA: TGTGCCAGCAGCTTAACCGGGGGGGTTGTATCCTACAATGAGCAGTTCTTC. This encodes CASSLTGGVVSYNEQFF. The V and J genes are TRBV5-6 and TRBJ2-1; 8 bases are a match to TRBD2. Germline lookup yields CDR1 SGHDT and CDR2 YYEEEE. With 2 bases clipped from V and 1 base from J, the junction kept 8 bases outside the gene matches. The CDR3 spans 17 residues.

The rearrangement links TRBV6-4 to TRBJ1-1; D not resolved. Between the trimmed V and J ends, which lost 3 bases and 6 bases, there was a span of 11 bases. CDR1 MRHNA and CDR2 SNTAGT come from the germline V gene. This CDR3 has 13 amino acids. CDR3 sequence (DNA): TGTGCCAGCAGTGAAGGAGCCGCTGCTGAAGCTTTCTTT. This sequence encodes CASSEGAAAEAFF.

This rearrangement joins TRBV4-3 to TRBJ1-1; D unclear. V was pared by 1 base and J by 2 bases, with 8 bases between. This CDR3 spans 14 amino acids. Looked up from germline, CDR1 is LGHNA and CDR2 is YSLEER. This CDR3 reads CASSQVQQNTEAFF. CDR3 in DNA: TGCGCCAGCAGCCAAGTACAGCAAAACACTGAAGCTTTCTTT.

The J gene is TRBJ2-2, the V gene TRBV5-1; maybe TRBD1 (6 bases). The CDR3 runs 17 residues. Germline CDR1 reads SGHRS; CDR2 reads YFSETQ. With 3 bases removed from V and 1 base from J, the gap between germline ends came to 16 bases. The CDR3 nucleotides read TGCGCCAGCAGCTGGGGGACCTTCAGGGGGAACACCGGGGAGCTGTTTTTT. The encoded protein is CASSWGTFRGNTGELFF.

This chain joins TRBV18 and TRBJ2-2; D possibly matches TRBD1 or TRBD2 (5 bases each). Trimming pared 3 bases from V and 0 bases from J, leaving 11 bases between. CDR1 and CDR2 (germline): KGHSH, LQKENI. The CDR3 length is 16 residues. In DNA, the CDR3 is TGTGCCAGCTCACCCTCGGGGCTGACGAACACCGGGGAGCTGTTTTTT. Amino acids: CASSPSGLTNTGELFF.

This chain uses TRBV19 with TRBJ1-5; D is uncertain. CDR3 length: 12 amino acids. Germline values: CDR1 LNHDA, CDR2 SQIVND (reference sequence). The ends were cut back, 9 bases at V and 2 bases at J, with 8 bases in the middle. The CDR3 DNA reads TGTGCCAGCCGGAGGGGCAATCAGCCCCAGCATTTT. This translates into CASRRGNQPQHF.

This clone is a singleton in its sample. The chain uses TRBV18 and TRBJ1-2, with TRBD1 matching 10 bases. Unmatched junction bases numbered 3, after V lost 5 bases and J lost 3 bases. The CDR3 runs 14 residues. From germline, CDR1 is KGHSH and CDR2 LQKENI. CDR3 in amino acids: CASSETGGDYGYTF. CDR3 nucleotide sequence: TGTGCCAGCTCAGAGACAGGGGGCGACTATGGCTACACCTTC.

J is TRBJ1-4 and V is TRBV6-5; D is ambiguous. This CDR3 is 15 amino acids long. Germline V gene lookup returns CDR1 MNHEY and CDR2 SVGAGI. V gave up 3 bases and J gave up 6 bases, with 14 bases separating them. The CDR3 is CASSYSYSFDEKLFF. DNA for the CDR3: TGTGCCAGCAGTTATTCGTACAGCTTCGATGAAAAACTGTTTTTT.

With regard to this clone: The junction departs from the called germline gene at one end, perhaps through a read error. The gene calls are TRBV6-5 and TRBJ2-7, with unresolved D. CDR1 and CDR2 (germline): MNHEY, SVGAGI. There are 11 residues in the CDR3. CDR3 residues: CAISENYEQYF. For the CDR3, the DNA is TGTGCCATCAGTGAGAACTACGAGCAGTACTTC.

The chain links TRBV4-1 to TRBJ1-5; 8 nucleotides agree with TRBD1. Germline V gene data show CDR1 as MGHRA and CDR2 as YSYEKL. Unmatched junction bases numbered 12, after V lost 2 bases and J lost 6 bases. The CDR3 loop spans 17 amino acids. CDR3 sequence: CASSQKGQGTETQPQHF. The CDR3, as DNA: TGCGCCAGCAGCCAAAAAGGACAGGGAACTGAAACTCAGCCCCAGCATTTT.

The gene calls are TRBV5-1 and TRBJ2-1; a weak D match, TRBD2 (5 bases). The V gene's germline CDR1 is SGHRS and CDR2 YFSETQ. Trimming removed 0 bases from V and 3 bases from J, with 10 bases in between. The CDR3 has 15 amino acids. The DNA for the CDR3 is TGCGCCAGCAGCTTGGAAACGGGGTTCTACAATGAGCAGTTCTTC. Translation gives CASSLETGFYNEQFF.

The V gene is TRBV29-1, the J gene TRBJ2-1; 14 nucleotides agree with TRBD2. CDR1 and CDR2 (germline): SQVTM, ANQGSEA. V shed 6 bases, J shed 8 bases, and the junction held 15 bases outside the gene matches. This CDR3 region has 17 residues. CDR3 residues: CSVSGTSGGQGKYEQFF. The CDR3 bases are TGCAGCGTATCCGGGACTAGCGGGGGTCAGGGGAAGTATGAGCAGTTCTTC.